A single sample gave rise to the 7 T cell receptor beta chains below, sequenced in a study of cytomegalovirus exposure and HLA in healthy donors. The protocol was immunoSEQ multiplex PCR, while the TCRdb copy is restricted to in-frame clones and leaves out a portion. The sample yields roughly 59,000 clones, 80% to 95% seen once. Specimen: PBMCs. The receptors derive from a man aged 18 to 30 in good health and CMV-seropositive.

The chain has TRBV9 and TRBJ2-5; 7 nucleotides agree with TRBD2. The CDR3 runs 17 residues. V dropped 4 bases and J dropped 10; count of bases not matched to a gene: 22. Germline V gives CDR1 SGDLS, CDR2 YYNGEE. In nucleotides, the CDR3 is TGTGCCAGCAGCTTGGGTTCGAGGCCCCAATCGGGGGGTGACCAGTACTTC. Translation: CASSLGSRPQSGGDQYF.

V usage is TRBV18 and J usage is TRBJ2-5; tentative D call: TRBD2 (6 bases). The CDR3 consists of 16 residues. The germline CDR1 and CDR2 sequences are KGHSH and LQKENI. V was trimmed by 2 bases and J by 3 bases, leaving 16 bases between them. In nucleotides, the CDR3 is TGTGCCAGCTCACCATTAGCAGGGAGGTTTGAAGAGACCCAGTACTTC. Protein product: CASSPLAGRFEETQYF.

The chain uses TRBV2 and TRBJ2-1, with unresolved D. CDR3 length: 13 residues. Germline-derived CDR1 and CDR2 are SNHLY and FYNNEI. V was shortened by 5 bases and J by 4 bases, with 9 bases between the two germline ends. The chain's CDR3 is CASSIVVYNEQFF. DNA for the CDR3: TGTGCCAGCAGTATAGTAGTGTACAATGAGCAGTTCTTC.

The CDR3 reads CASSPGTGNEKLFF. CDR3 sequence (DNA): TGTGCCAGCTCACCCGGGACAGGGAATGAAAAACTGTTTTTT. This chain uses TRBV18 with TRBJ1-4, with 9 positions matching TRBD1. This CDR3 spans 14 amino acids. The ends lost 3 bases at V and 5 bases at J; junction bases unmatched: 1. Germline values: CDR1 KGHSH, CDR2 LQKENI.

The CDR3 sequence is CASSQRTTYGYTF. The CDR3 DNA reads TGCGCCAGCAGCCAGAGGACAACCTATGGCTACACCTTC. The rearrangement uses TRBV4-1 and TRBJ1-2; perhaps TRBD1 as D (5 bases). Looked up from germline, CDR1 is MGHRA and CDR2 is YSYEKL. The CDR3 extends over 13 amino acids. The V end lost 3 bases, the J end lost 4 bases, and 9 bases lay between the germline ends.

This sequence joins TRBV5-1 and TRBJ2-3; 10 bases agree with TRBD2. The CDR3 is made up of 15 amino acids. After removal of 4 bases from V and 3 bases from J, the junction contained 5 bases not matched to a gene. Germline values: CDR1 SGHRS, CDR2 YFSETQ. CDR3 region: CASSESGRATDTQYF. The CDR3 bases are TGCGCCAGCAGCGAGAGCGGGAGGGCAACAGATACGCAGTATTTT.

The chain combines TRBV7-9 with TRBJ2-5; D perhaps matches TRBD2 (5 bases). This CDR3 contains 16 residues. CDR1 is SEHNR, CDR2 FQNEAQ, per germline (reference sequence). The V and J ends lost 2 bases and 5 bases respectively, with 18 bases between them. The DNA of the CDR3 is TGTGCCAGCAGCTTACTGGCGGAGCGGTACGGGGAGACCCAGTACTTC. Amino acids: CASSLLAERYGETQYF. Combining the CDR3 with reference TRBV7-9 and TRBJ2-5 gives the whole variable domain DTGVSQNPRHKITKRGQNVTFRCDPISEHNRLYWYRQTLGQGPEFLTYFQNEAQLEKSRLLSDRFSAERPKGSFSTLEIQRTEQGDSAMYLCASSLLAERYGETQYFGPGTRLLVL.